The 26 T cell receptor beta chains reported below all come from one sample, sequenced in a study of blood T cells in healthy people across ages. The second PCR ran roughly 7 to 11 cycles with a sample-barcoded 5' primer and J-beta primers. TCRdb itself ran the 5' RACE reads through MiXCR, one entry per CDR3 protein. Here the sample spans about 650,000 distinct CDR3 sequences, approximately 31% being singletons. Input material: blood. All receptors come from a woman of 80 years or more in good health.

This clonotype was counted at least ten times. The chain combines TRBV7-9 with TRBJ2-6; D is uncertain. This CDR3 contains 18 residues. Trimming removed 1 base at V and 0 bases at J, with 13 bases between. Germline V gene lookup returns CDR1 SEHNR and CDR2 FQNEAQ (reference sequence). This chain's CDR3 is CASSLGGRLHSGANVLTF. The CDR3 DNA reads TGTGCCAGCAGCTTAGGAGGCAGGCTCCACTCTGGGGCCAACGTCCTGACTTTC.

This clonotype was observed many times. The rearrangement uses TRBV7-9 and TRBJ1-2; D is possibly TRBD1 (6 bases). CDR1 is SEHNR and CDR2 is FQNEAQ in the germline V gene (reference sequence). The CDR3 is 13 amino acids. V lost 5 bases to trimming and J lost 6 bases, with 13 bases between them. CDR3 sequence reads: CASSLRQVDGYTF. The CDR3 coding sequence is TGTGCCAGCAGCCTTAGACAGGTTGATGGCTACACCTTC.

This clonotype was observed many times. The V call is TRBV6-1, the J call TRBJ2-7, with TRBD2 as a possible D gene (5 bases). V was shortened by 7 bases and J by 2 bases, with 15 bases between the two germline ends. CDR3 length equals 14 residues. Germline CDR1 MNHNS, CDR2 SASEGT. The CDR3 nucleotides read TGTGCCAGCACCCTAGAAGCGGCACCCTACGAGCAGTACTTC. It is translated as CASTLEAAPYEQYF.

This clonotype came up many times. The chain has TRBV5-1 and TRBJ2-7; 11 bases fit TRBD2. CDR3 length: 14 amino acids. With V trimmed by 1 base and J by 3 bases, 0 bases remained unmatched. Germline-derived CDR1 and CDR2 are SGHRS and YFSETQ. CDR3 protein: CASSLTSGGYEQYF. CDR3 coding DNA: TGCGCCAGCAGCTTGACTAGCGGGGGCTACGAGCAGTACTTC. The whole variable domain, remainder taken from reference TRBV5-1 and TRBJ2-7, is KAGVTQTPRYLIKTRGQQVTLSCSPISGHRSVSWYQQTPGQGLQFLFEYFSETQRNKGNFPGRFSGRQFSNSRSEMNVSTLELGDSALYLCASSLTSGGYEQYFGPGTRLTVT.

This clonotype was found many times. The chain couples TRBV5-1 to TRBJ2-7, with D uncertain. Per germline, CDR1 SGHRS and CDR2 YFSETQ. The CDR3 sequence is 15 residues long. Trimming took 0 bases from V and 2 from J, leaving 12 bases between them. The CDR3 sequence is CASSLVSGSTYEQYF. In nucleotides, the CDR3 is TGCGCCAGCAGCTTGGTGTCTGGGTCCACCTACGAGCAGTACTTC. Full variable domain (missing parts from reference TRBV5-1 and TRBJ2-7): KAGVTQTPRYLIKTRGQQVTLSCSPISGHRSVSWYQQTPGQGLQFLFEYFSETQRNKGNFPGRFSGRQFSNSRSEMNVSTLELGDSALYLCASSLVSGSTYEQYFGPGTRLTVT.

This clonotype has ten or more counts. The chain carries TRBV7-9 and TRBJ2-4, with D unclear. Germline V gene data show CDR1 as SEHNR and CDR2 as FQNEAQ (reference sequence). Trimming left V 5 bases short and J 4 bases short, with 15 bases between. The CDR3 totals 15 residues. CDR3 bases: TGTGCCAGCAGCCCCACGGGTCATCAGAAAAACATTCAGTACTTC. Protein product: CASSPTGHQKNIQYF.

The V call is TRBV7-2, the J call TRBJ2-1; the D gene could be TRBD1 or TRBD2 (6 bases each). The V gene lost 1 base and the J gene lost 4 bases, with 17 bases spanning the gap. The CDR3 has 17 amino acids. CDR1 is SGHTA and CDR2 is FQGNSA in the germline V gene. CDR3 DNA: TGTGCCAGCAGCTTAGAGGGGGTGGTAGCGGTGTACAATGAGCAGTTCTTC. Amino acids: CASSLEGVVAVYNEQFF.

This clonotype was detected ten times or more. The J gene is TRBJ2-5, the V gene TRBV7-2, with D maybe TRBD2 (6 bases). The V end lost 4 bases, the J end lost 5 bases, and 14 bases lay between the germline ends. Per the germline V gene, CDR1 is SGHTA and CDR2 is FQGNSA. The CDR3 runs to 14 residues. The CDR3 spells CASSSSAGSETQYF. The CDR3 nucleotides are TGTGCCAGCAGCTCCTCAGCGGGCTCGGAGACCCAGTACTTC.

The CDR3 sequence: CASSLGGWRETQYF. The CDR3 nucleotides are TGTGCCAGCAGCTTAGGCGGGTGGAGGGAGACCCAGTACTTC. The rearrangement joins TRBV7-2 to TRBJ2-5; TRBD2 might be the D (5 bases). Trimming removed 1 base at V and 5 bases at J, with 11 bases between. Germline V CDR1 and CDR2: SGHTA, FQGNSA. The CDR3 runs 14 residues.

The count of this clonotype is one. A much larger clonotype is one base distant, so this may be a read error. The V call is TRBV6-2 or TRBV6-3, the J call TRBJ1-2; D call uncertain. Germline V gene data show CDR1 as MNHEY and CDR2 as SVGEGT. This CDR3 has 14 residues. The V and J ends lost 6 bases and 5 bases respectively, with 16 bases between them. The CDR3: CASRTRMSGYGYTF. The DNA of the CDR3 is TGTGCCAGCAGAACAAGGATGTCGGGATATGGCTACACCTTC.

This clonotype showed up many times. The chain combines TRBV5-5 with TRBJ1-5, with 7 bases lining up with TRBD1. V shed 0 bases and J 2 bases; nucleotides not matched to a gene: 2. The CDR3 runs to 15 residues. Germline V lookup: CDR1 SGHKS, CDR2 YYEKEE (reference sequence). The CDR3 sequence is CASSLGDSGNQPQHF. As DNA, the CDR3 is TGTGCCAGCAGCTTGGGGGACAGCGGCAATCAGCCCCAGCATTTT.

The chain links TRBV6-2 or TRBV6-3 to TRBJ2-6; D uncertain. V was clipped by 7 bases and J by 1 base, with 20 bases between them. The CDR3 loop spans 18 amino acids. Germline V gives CDR1 MNHEY, CDR2 SVGEGT. CDR3 sequence (DNA): TGTGCCAGCAACCGGTTATACGAAGGAGTGTCTGGGGCCAACGTCCTGACTTTC. As protein: CASNRLYEGVSGANVLTF.

Concerning this clonotype itself: A much larger clone is a single base away; this may be a read error. V usage is TRBV3-1 and J usage is TRBJ1-2; D is unresolved. V was clipped by 3 bases and J by 10 bases, with 9 bases between them. The CDR3 contains 11 residues. Germline V lookup: CDR1 LGHDT, CDR2 YNNKEL (reference sequence). The CDR3 nucleotides are TGTGCCAGCAGCCACCAACATGACTACACCTTC. Translation gives CASSHQHDYTF. The variable domain in full, with the rest retrieved from reference TRBV3-1 and TRBJ1-2, is DTAVSQTPKYLVTQMGNDKSIKCEQNLGHDTMYWYKQDSKKFLKIMFSYNNKELIINETVPNRFSPKSPDKAHLNLHINSLELGDSAVYFCASSHQHDYTFGSGTRLTVV.

This clonotype occurred many times. V gene TRBV7-3 combines with J gene TRBJ2-5, with D perhaps given as TRBD1 or TRBD2 (6 bases each). V lost 0 bases and J lost 1, with 15 bases in between. The CDR3 is 17 residues long. Germline lookup yields CDR1 SGHTA and CDR2 FQGTGA. Written as DNA, the CDR3 is TGTGCCAGCAGCTTAACGGCGGGACTGGGGGCCCAAGAGACCCAGTACTTC. Protein sequence: CASSLTAGLGAQETQYF. Using reference TRBV7-3 and TRBJ2-5 for the parts outside the CDR3, the full variable domain is GAGVSQTPSNKVTEKGKYVELRCDPISGHTALYWYRQSLGQGPEFLIYFQGTGAADDSGLPNDRFFAVRPEGSVSTLKIQRTERGDSAVYLCASSLTAGLGAQETQYFGPGTRLLVL.

This clonotype was observed many times. V and J are TRBV20-1 and TRBJ2-3; 9 nucleotides match TRBD2. Trimming took 5 bases from V and 0 from J; bases not matched to a gene: 3. From germline, CDR1 is DFQATT and CDR2 SNEGSKA (reference sequence). The CDR3 totals 14 residues. The CDR3: CSALLAGSTDTQYF. The CDR3 DNA follows: TGCAGTGCTCTCCTAGCGGGGAGCACAGATACGCAGTATTTT.

This clonotype was seen a handful of times. V and J are TRBV30 and TRBJ2-2, with D maybe TRBD2 (6 bases). CDR1 GTSNPN and CDR2 SVGIG come from the germline V gene (reference sequence). The V gene lost 4 bases and the J gene lost 7 bases, with 13 bases spanning the gap. The CDR3 runs 13 residues. For the CDR3, the DNA is TGTGCCTGGACTCAGCGGGTTGACGGGGAGCTGTTTTTT. This translates into CAWTQRVDGELFF.

This clonotype was seen once. The V gene is TRBV7-2, the J gene TRBJ2-1; D may match TRBD1 or TRBD2 (5 bases each). The length of the CDR3 is 13 residues. Trimming stripped 5 bases from V and 10 bases from J, with 15 bases between. Germline V gene lookup returns CDR1 SGHTA and CDR2 FQGNSA. The CDR3 loop reads CASSRRGFLEQFF. CDR3 bases: TGTGCCAGCAGCCGACGGGGCTTCTTAGAGCAGTTCTTC. Looking up the rest from reference TRBV7-2 and TRBJ2-1 gives the full variable domain: GAGVSQSPSNKVTEKGKDVELRCDPISGHTALYWYRQSLGQGLEFLIYFQGNSAPDKSGLPSDRFSAERTGGSVSTLTIQRTQQEDSAVYLCASSRRGFLEQFFGPGTRLTVL.

This clonotype was picked up many times. This chain connects TRBV5-1 to TRBJ1-2, with D possibly being TRBD1 (6 bases). The CDR3 sequence is 14 residues long. V shed 4 bases and J shed 0 bases, with 10 bases lying between them. Germline V gene lookup returns CDR1 SGHRS and CDR2 YFSETQ. The CDR3 DNA reads TGCGCCAGCAGCGAGGACAGAGCTAACTATGGCTACACCTTC. This encodes CASSEDRANYGYTF.

The chain combines TRBV12-3 or TRBV12-4 with TRBJ1-2, with D maybe TRBD1 (5 bases). The V and J ends lost 3 bases and 3 bases respectively, with 14 bases between them. There are 15 residues in the CDR3. CDR3: CASSFNSGADYGYTF. The CDR3 region has the DNA TGTGCCAGCAGTTTCAATTCTGGGGCGGACTATGGCTACACCTTC.

This clonotype occurred a few times. The chain recombines TRBV27 with TRBJ1-5; tentatively, D is TRBD1 (6 bases). The germline CDR1 and CDR2 sequences are MNHEY and SMNVEV (reference sequence). The CDR3 is 14 residues long. V was cut by 3 bases and J by 4 bases, with 10 bases left in between. The CDR3, as DNA: TGTGCCAGCAGTTTCCGGGGGCGAAATCAGCCCCAGCATTTT. This gives the protein CASSFRGRNQPQHF.

There are a few counts of this clonotype. An end of the junction differs from the germline gene, which may be a read error. The V call is TRBV5-1, the J call TRBJ2-3; D gene unclear. The CDR3 runs to 11 residues. Per germline, CDR1 SGHRS and CDR2 YFSETQ. The CDR3 nucleotides are TGCGCCAACAGCTTGAGAGATACGCAGTATTTT. Its protein is CANSLRDTQYF.

V and J are TRBV27 and TRBJ1-1; TRBD1 matches at 10 bases. CDR3 length: 16 amino acids. The V gene's germline CDR1 is MNHEY and CDR2 SMNVEV (reference sequence). The V segment lost 6 bases and the J segment 0 bases; nucleotides outside the gene matches: 7. CDR3 nucleotides: TGTGCCAGCAGCGAGACCGGGACAGGGGTGAACACTGAAGCTTTCTTT. Its translation: CASSETGTGVNTEAFF.

The V and J genes are TRBV20-1 and TRBJ2-3; 13 nucleotides agree with TRBD2. V shed 6 bases and J 6 bases; nucleotides not matched to a gene: 15. The CDR3 runs to 17 residues. CDR1 is DFQATT and CDR2 is SNEGSKA in the germline V gene (reference sequence). The CDR3 sequence: CSANIPGLAGRWDTQYF. The CDR3 DNA reads as TGCAGTGCAAATATCCCGGGACTAGCGGGACGGTGGGATACGCAGTATTTT.

This clonotype was observed a few times. Given a much more abundant clone one base away, this may be a read error. The V and J genes are TRBV5-1 and TRBJ2-7, with 7 bases fitting TRBD1. The CDR3 extends over 14 amino acids. Germline V lookup: CDR1 SGHRS, CDR2 YFSETQ. The trim removed 3 bases at V and 4 bases at J, leaving 7 bases unmatched. The CDR3 sequence: CASSCRDSLYEQYF. CDR3 sequence (DNA): TGCGCCAGCAGCTGCCGGGACAGCTTGTACGAGCAGTACTTC.

This clonotype came up many times. This chain connects TRBV9 to TRBJ2-7; 10 bases align to TRBD2. The CDR3 extends over 14 amino acids. The V gene's germline CDR1 is SGDLS and CDR2 YYNGEE. V lost 0 bases to trimming and J lost 4 bases; unmatched junction nucleotides: 1. CDR3: CASSVAGLAYEQYF. The CDR3 DNA follows: TGTGCCAGCAGCGTAGCGGGACTAGCGTACGAGCAGTACTTC.

This clonotype showed up many times. The V call is TRBV9, the J call TRBJ2-1; TRBD2 matches 10 bases. CDR1 SGDLS and CDR2 YYNGEE come from the germline V gene. This CDR3 region has 15 residues. The ends lost 3 bases at V and 6 bases at J; junction bases unmatched: 6. The DNA of the CDR3 is TGTGCCAGCAGCGCAGCGGGGGGGCCGAGCAATGAGCAGTTCTTC. Translated, it gives CASSAAGGPSNEQFF.